These 8 T cell receptor beta chains originate from one sample sequenced in a study of tumor and adjacent non-tumor tissue in lung cancer. The library came from three nested PCR rounds adapted from ARM-PCR protocols. Using its own MiXCR run on the multiplex PCR reads, TCRdb lists one record per CDR3 protein. Among tens of thousands of distinct CDR3 sequences, less than 85% were seen once, and the ten largest hold around 40%. The template was RNA from unsorted bulk tissue. This non-tumor lung sample came from over 3 cm beyond the tumor edge. Sequences were obtained from distant non-tumor lung tissue. The receptors were gathered from a man between 65 and 85 years old with non-small cell lung cancer.

J is TRBJ2-1 and V is TRBV12-3 or TRBV12-4; D possibly uses TRBD1 or TRBD2 (6 bases each). The CDR3 is 14 residues long. Deletions cut 3 bases from V and 7 bases from J, with 13 bases between. This CDR3 is CASSLEGGTNEQFF. In nucleotides, the CDR3 is TGTGCCAGCAGTTTGGAGGGGGGCACGAATGAGCAGTTCTTC.

About this clonotype: The missing conserved phenylalanine or tryptophan at the end of this CDR3 makes a read error likely. This sequence joins TRBV12-3 or TRBV12-4 and TRBJ1-2; TRBD1 is a possible D gene (5 bases). This CDR3 has 11 residues. The CDR3: CASTQGDGYTY. The CDR3 coding sequence is TGTGCTAGCACCCAGGGAGATGGCTACACCTAC.

This chain joins TRBV4-1 and TRBJ2-1; TRBD2 agrees at 7 bases. In germline, CDR1 is MGHRA, CDR2 YSYEKL. CDR3 length: 19 residues. The trim removed 4 bases at V and 5 bases at J, leaving 20 bases unmatched. CDR3: CASSLIPPSGAHINNEQFF. CDR3 bases: TGCGCCAGCAGCCTGATACCACCCAGCGGGGCTCATATTAACAATGAGCAGTTCTTC.

The count of this clonotype is one. V gene TRBV5-4 combines with J gene TRBJ1-1; D unresolved. The germline gives CDR1 SGHNT, CDR2 YYREEE (reference sequence). The CDR3 is made up of 13 amino acids. The CDR3 DNA reads as TGTGCAGATTCAGATAGCCTAGATGCTGAAGCTTTCTTT. This gives the protein CADSDSLDAEAFF.

As to this clonotype: Mismatch with germline at one junction end may stem from a read error. This sequence joins TRBV6-2 or TRBV6-3 and TRBJ2-1, with D possibly being TRBD2 (6 bases). Germline-derived CDR1 and CDR2 are MNHEY and SVGEGT. CDR3 length equals 14 residues. The CDR3 DNA follows: TGTGCAAGCAGTTGCCCCGGACTAATCAATGAGCAGTTCTTC. This translates into CASSCPGLINEQFF.

Of note for this clonotype: The CDR3 ends on some other residue instead of the conserved phenylalanine or tryptophan, so this is likely a read error. The chain joins TRBV11-1 to TRBJ1-2; no definite D call. Trimming stripped 10 bases from V and 5 bases from J, with 14 bases between. This CDR3 spans 12 amino acids. CDR1 is SGHAT, CDR2 FQDESV, per germline (reference sequence). The CDR3 DNA reads as TGTGCCATCAGTTTATACAGATATGGCTACACCTCC. It is translated as CAISLYRYGYTS.

In this sample, this clonotype turned up many times. The chain carries TRBV6-6 and TRBJ1-1; maybe TRBD1 (6 bases). From germline, CDR1 is MNHNY and CDR2 SVGAGI (reference sequence). The V and J ends lost 6 bases and 1 base respectively, with 15 bases between them. The CDR3 runs to 15 residues. DNA for the CDR3: TGTGCCAGCAGCCCAAGTGGGGGGCGGAACACTGAAGCTTTCTTT. Its protein is CASSPSGGRNTEAFF.

With regard to this clonotype: The junction shows a germline mismatch at one end, possibly a read error. The rearrangement links TRBV11-2 to TRBJ2-5; 7 nucleotides line up with TRBD1. Germline V gene sequence: CDR1 SGHAT, CDR2 FQNNGV. This CDR3 has 15 amino acids. Here the CDR3 DNA reads TGTACCAGCAGTCCGGGGACAGTTGGGCAAGAGGCCCAGTACTTC. This translates into CTSSPGTVGQEAQYF.